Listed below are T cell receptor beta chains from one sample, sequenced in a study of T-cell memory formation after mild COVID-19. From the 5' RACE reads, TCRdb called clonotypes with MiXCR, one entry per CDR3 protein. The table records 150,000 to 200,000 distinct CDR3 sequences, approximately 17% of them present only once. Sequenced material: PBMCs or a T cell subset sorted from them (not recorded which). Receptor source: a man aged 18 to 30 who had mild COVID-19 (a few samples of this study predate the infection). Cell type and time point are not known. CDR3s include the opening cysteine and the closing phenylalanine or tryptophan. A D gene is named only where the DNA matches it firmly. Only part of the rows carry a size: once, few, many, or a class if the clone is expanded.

CDR3 DNA: TGCGCCAGCGCCATCTCACAGGGGCAATTCACCTACGAGCAGTACTTC; CDR3 protein: CASAISQGQFTYEQYF; V gene: TRBV5-1; clone size: few; J gene: TRBJ2-7; D gene: TRBD1
CDR3 DNA: TGTGCCAGCAGCTTACTGAGCGCCCCCGTCGGGAATAGCAATCAGCCCCAGCATTTT; CDR3 protein: CASSLLSAPVGNSNQPQHF; V gene: TRBV7-4; clone size: -; J gene: TRBJ1-5; D gene: -
CDR3 DNA: TGCGCCAGCAGCTTGGGCGCTACGGGGGGGCCCGGACAAGAGAGCCAGTACTTC; CDR3 protein: CASSLGATGGPGQESQYF; V gene: TRBV5-1; clone size: -; J gene: TRBJ2-5; D gene: TRBD2
CDR3 DNA: TGTGCCAGCAGCCAAACGACCATATTAATAACTGAAGCTTTCTTT; CDR3 protein: CASSQTTILITEAFF; V gene: TRBV4-2; clone size: few; J gene: TRBJ1-1; D gene: -
CDR3 DNA: TGTGCCACCAGTGATCCCCGACAGGGTGAGGGCACAGATACGCAGTATTTT; CDR3 protein: CATSDPRQGEGTDTQYF; V gene: TRBV24-1; clone size: -; J gene: TRBJ2-3; D gene: TRBD1
CDR3 DNA: TGTGCCAGCAGCCTCGGAGGTGCGCAGACGAACACTGAAGCTTTCTTT; CDR3 protein: CASSLGGAQTNTEAFF; V gene: TRBV4-2; clone size: -; J gene: TRBJ1-1; D gene: -
CDR3 DNA: TGTGCCAGCAGCCCGGGACAGACGAACACCGGGGAGCTGTTTTTT; CDR3 protein: CASSPGQTNTGELFF; V gene: TRBV12-3/TRBV12-4; clone size: -; J gene: TRBJ2-2; D gene: TRBD1
CDR3 DNA: TGCGCCAGCAGCCTAAGGGACAACGAAAAACTGTTTTTT; CDR3 protein: CASSLRDNEKLFF; V gene: TRBV4-3; clone size: few; J gene: TRBJ1-4; D gene: -
CDR3 DNA: TGCAGCGTACCCGGGCCGGAGACCCAGTACTTC; CDR3 protein: CSVPGPETQYF; V gene: TRBV29-1; clone size: -; J gene: TRBJ2-5; D gene: -
CDR3 DNA: TGTGCCAGCACCAAAGAGGTGGCAGACCCCACAGATACGCAGTATTTT; CDR3 protein: CASTKEVADPTDTQYF; V gene: TRBV6-1; clone size: -; J gene: TRBJ2-3; D gene: -
CDR3 DNA: TGTGCCAGCAGACCCAATACGGACACTGAAGCTTTCTTT; CDR3 protein: CASRPNTDTEAFF; V gene: TRBV6-5; clone size: few; J gene: TRBJ1-1; D gene: -
CDR3 DNA: TGTGCCAGCGGCCCCGGACAGGGCAGATCACCCCTCCACTTT; CDR3 protein: CASGPGQGRSPLHF; V gene: TRBV2; clone size: -; J gene: TRBJ1-6; D gene: TRBD1
CDR3 DNA: TGTGCCAGCAGCTTGGTACTCGGGACTAATGAAAAACTGTTTTTT; CDR3 protein: CASSLVLGTNEKLFF; V gene: TRBV5-6; clone size: many; J gene: TRBJ1-4; D gene: -
CDR3 DNA: TGTGCCAGCAGGACAGGAGTGGGGGTGGTGGGCTACACCTTC; CDR3 protein: CASRTGVGVVGYTF; V gene: TRBV7-2; clone size: -; J gene: TRBJ1-2; D gene: -
CDR3 DNA: TGTGCCACAGTGAAGAAGGGCCACCGGGAGCAGTACTTC; CDR3 protein: CATVKKGHREQYF; V gene: TRBV6-4; clone size: -; J gene: TRBJ2-7; D gene: -
CDR3 DNA: TGTGCCAGCAGTTTGTTACAGACTTCAACTAATGAAAAACTGTTTTTT; CDR3 protein: CASSLLQTSTNEKLFF; V gene: TRBV28; clone size: -; J gene: TRBJ1-4; D gene: -
CDR3 DNA: TGTGCCAGCAGTCCTACAGGGGCTGGTGGCTACACCTTC; CDR3 protein: CASSPTGAGGYTF; V gene: TRBV12-3/TRBV12-4; clone size: few; J gene: TRBJ1-2; D gene: TRBD1
CDR3 DNA: TGTGCCAGCAGCTTCGACAGGGGAGAGACCCAGTACTTC; CDR3 protein: CASSFDRGETQYF; V gene: TRBV7-7; clone size: many; J gene: TRBJ2-5; D gene: TRBD1
CDR3 DNA: TGTGCCAGCGCCCGCGGCGAGCAGTACTTC; CDR3 protein: CASARGEQYF; V gene: TRBV7-8; clone size: -; J gene: TRBJ2-7; D gene: -
CDR3 DNA: TGTGCCAGCAGCTTGAGACAGGGGGCAGACGAGCAGTACTTC; CDR3 protein: CASSLRQGADEQYF; V gene: TRBV5-4; clone size: few; J gene: TRBJ2-7; D gene: TRBD1
CDR3 DNA: TGTGCCAGCAGCTTATTACAGGGCGGGGAGCTGTTTTTT; CDR3 protein: CASSLLQGGELFF; V gene: TRBV7-3; clone size: -; J gene: TRBJ2-2; D gene: -
CDR3 DNA: TGTGCCAGCGGGGTCGCTAGCTATGGCTACACCTTC; CDR3 protein: CASGVASYGYTF; V gene: TRBV12-3/TRBV12-4; clone size: few; J gene: TRBJ1-2; D gene: -
CDR3 DNA: TGCGCCAGCAGCTTGGGGCCGTTGGATACGCAGTATTTT; CDR3 protein: CASSLGPLDTQYF; V gene: TRBV5-1; clone size: few; J gene: TRBJ2-3; D gene: -
CDR3 DNA: TGCAGTGCTATCAGGGGACAGGGGGCTGCCGGGGAGCTGTTTTTT; CDR3 protein: CSAIRGQGAAGELFF; V gene: TRBV20-1; clone size: once; J gene: TRBJ2-2; D gene: TRBD1
CDR3 DNA: TGTGCCAGTAATCTAGCGGGGGGCATCAACAATGAGCAGTTCTTC; CDR3 protein: CASNLAGGINNEQFF; V gene: TRBV19; clone size: -; J gene: TRBJ2-1; D gene: TRBD2
CDR3 DNA: TGTGCCACCAGTGATAGTTCGGGGGTTAAGACCCAGTACTTC; CDR3 protein: CATSDSSGVKTQYF; V gene: TRBV24-1; clone size: -; J gene: TRBJ2-5; D gene: -
CDR3 DNA: TGCAGCGTTGGCCGGCGCGGCAGCACCTACGAGCAGTACTTC; CDR3 protein: CSVGRRGSTYEQYF; V gene: TRBV29-1; clone size: few; J gene: TRBJ2-7; D gene: -
CDR3 DNA: TGCAGCGTCGCCGGGCTTGGGGGCCGGTTCACCGGGGAGCTGTTTTTT; CDR3 protein: CSVAGLGGRFTGELFF; V gene: TRBV29-1; clone size: many; J gene: TRBJ2-2; D gene: -
CDR3 DNA: TGTGCCAGCAGCGTTATTGACAGACCCTATGGCTACACCTTC; CDR3 protein: CASSVIDRPYGYTF; V gene: TRBV11-1; clone size: few; J gene: TRBJ1-2; D gene: -
CDR3 DNA: TGCGCCAGCAGCCAAGAATACCGGGGGGCACAAGAGACCCAGTACTTC; CDR3 protein: CASSQEYRGAQETQYF; V gene: TRBV4-3; clone size: many; J gene: TRBJ2-5; D gene: -
CDR3 DNA: TGTGCCATCACTCTGGACAGGGGCAATGAGCAGTTCTTC; CDR3 protein: CAITLDRGNEQFF; V gene: TRBV10-3; clone size: -; J gene: TRBJ2-1; D gene: TRBD1
CDR3 DNA: TGTGCCAGCAGCTTATCGGCGGCCGGGGAGCTGTTTTTT; CDR3 protein: CASSLSAAGELFF; V gene: TRBV7-9; clone size: -; J gene: TRBJ2-2; D gene: -
CDR3 DNA: TGCGCCAGCAGCCAAGGTGGTCTAGCGGGGGGGCCGGGCACCGGGGAGCTGTTTTTT; CDR3 protein: CASSQGGLAGGPGTGELFF; V gene: TRBV4-3; clone size: -; J gene: TRBJ2-2; D gene: TRBD2
CDR3 DNA: TGCGCCAGCAGCTTGGGGTTCGAGGACACTGAAGCTTTCTTT; CDR3 protein: CASSLGFEDTEAFF; V gene: TRBV5-1; clone size: many; J gene: TRBJ1-1; D gene: -
CDR3 DNA: TGTGCCACCCAGGTAGGGGAGCGGGGACTCTACAATGAGCAGTTCTTC; CDR3 protein: CATQVGERGLYNEQFF; V gene: TRBV10-3; clone size: many; J gene: TRBJ2-1; D gene: TRBD2
CDR3 DNA: TGTGCCAGCAGCCAAAGGGTGAACACTGAAGCTTTCTTT; CDR3 protein: CASSQRVNTEAFF; V gene: TRBV3-1; clone size: many; J gene: TRBJ1-1; D gene: -
CDR3 DNA: TGTGCCAGCAGTTCCCCAAACACAGGATCTCGGGAGCAGTACTTC; CDR3 protein: CASSSPNTGSREQYF; V gene: TRBV6-2/TRBV6-3; clone size: few; J gene: TRBJ2-7; D gene: -
CDR3 DNA: TGTGCCAGCAGCCAAGGCCGGTGGGGACAGGGGGCGTACAATGAGCAGTTCTTC; CDR3 protein: CASSQGRWGQGAYNEQFF; V gene: TRBV4-2; clone size: few; J gene: TRBJ2-1; D gene: TRBD1
CDR3 DNA: TGCGCCAGCAGCCAACAACTAGCGGGGGCGAAGACCCAGTACTTC; CDR3 protein: CASSQQLAGAKTQYF; V gene: TRBV4-1; clone size: few; J gene: TRBJ2-5; D gene: TRBD2
CDR3 DNA: TGCGCCAGCAGCAAGACTAGCGGGGGAGCTAGCTCGGGCTACGAGCAGTACTTC; CDR3 protein: CASSKTSGGASSGYEQYF; V gene: TRBV4-3; clone size: -; J gene: TRBJ2-7; D gene: TRBD2
CDR3 DNA: TGTGCCAGCAGCCCTCAGGGAACCGCTTTCTTT; CDR3 protein: CASSPQGTAFF; V gene: TRBV7-9; clone size: -; J gene: TRBJ1-1; D gene: -
CDR3 DNA: TGCAGCGTCGACACTAGCGGGGGGGCCACAGATACGCAGTATTTT; CDR3 protein: CSVDTSGGATDTQYF; V gene: TRBV29-1; clone size: -; J gene: TRBJ2-3; D gene: TRBD2
CDR3 DNA: TGTGCCAGCAGCCAAGATCTCGCCCGGGAGCTGTTTTTT; CDR3 protein: CASSQDLARELFF; V gene: TRBV14; clone size: many; J gene: TRBJ2-2; D gene: -
CDR3 DNA: TGTGCCAGCAGTCCTAGGGGGCCGCGAGAGACCCAGTACTTC; CDR3 protein: CASSPRGPRETQYF; V gene: TRBV6-2/TRBV6-3; clone size: -; J gene: TRBJ2-5; D gene: TRBD1
CDR3 DNA: TGTGCCATCAGTGAGTCGGACAGGGGGGGCACTGAAGCTTTCTTT; CDR3 protein: CAISESDRGGTEAFF; V gene: TRBV10-3; clone size: -; J gene: TRBJ1-1; D gene: TRBD1
CDR3 DNA: TGTGCCAGCAGCTCACAGGGGCCCAATTCACCCCTCCACTTT; CDR3 protein: CASSSQGPNSPLHF; V gene: TRBV7-2; clone size: many; J gene: TRBJ1-6; D gene: TRBD1